This T cell receptor beta chain was identified during a study of shared clonotypes between healthy human individuals (dated by TCRdb to the early 2020s). Regarding the study in general: Two women and three men aged 18 to 49 years were included in the cohort. To increase sequencing depth and limit assay-specific biases, different laboratories used diverse techniques to prepare libraries and sequence TCR repertoires. For each donor, CD4 naive and CD4 memory were each run on three plates, CD8 naive on two plates, and CD8 memory on one plate. The study deeply sequenced blood TCR repertoires of five healthy adults to estimate repertoire size and the extent of clonotype sharing between individuals. Per donor, leukapheresis produced somewhere between about 0.94 and 9 billion PBMCs. What the authors observed across the whole study: Naive subsets generally had larger estimated clonotype richness than memory subsets. Pairwise subsampling led to the expectation that sequencing depth would affect the degree of clonotype sharing among donors. Only blood was sampled, and tissue TCR repertoires likely differ from those in blood. Because the study included only a small number of donors, the genetic and exposure-history diversity represented was limited. Higher generation probabilities were observed for clonotypes shared by all four sorted-subset donors than for non-shared clonotypes. Sharing across four donors was observed for around 5% of naive CD4, 3% to 4% of naive CD8, about 2.3% of memory CD4, and less than 0.45% of memory CD8 clonotypes. Rarefaction of sorted-subset datasets indicated incomplete sequencing despite the large sequencing depth.

A remark on this clone: The target of this receptor is not known. It has no much larger one-base neighbor in the sample; base qualities were not kept.

The donors were healthy, HIV-negative adults who had no recently reported acute infections or vaccinations. Every donor was a Caucasian adult living in Nashville, Tennessee, USA. CD4+ T cells were enriched by magnetic negative selection, after which naive cells were positively selected on CD45RA and the negative fraction was taken as the memory subset. Blood was collected by leukapheresis, and PBMCs were isolated by Ficoll-Histopaque density gradient centrifugation and then cryopreserved in liquid nitrogen vapor phase. Analytical flow cytometry was used to check the purity and quantity of each magnetically sorted T cell population. Each sorted fraction had its genomic DNA isolated and then quantified by UV absorbance on a Nanodrop 2000c. Using the deep immunoSEQ assay, TCR CDR3 regions were amplified from genomic DNA by multiplex PCR. For each cell subset, the extracted genomic DNA was distributed evenly across all wells of several immunoSEQ 96-well plates, and each plate served as one replicate. Each replicate PCR for sorted subsets received around 0.2 ug genomic DNA, equal to roughly 33,000 T cell genomes. Purified libraries were quantified with a Qubit 3.0 fluorometer, sized on a Bioanalyzer 2100, and re-quantified with the KAPA Library Quantification kit. Each immunoSEQ 96-well plate was sequenced on its own single-read 150-cycle Illumina NextSeq 550 flow cell. The paper's processing steps were these. The immunoSEQ output contained only junctional sequences without quality scores, so filtering could not match that applied to full-length reads. Sequences were annotated with PyIR, a Python wrapper for IgBLAST v1.9, and V/J genes and CDR3 were assigned using IMGT germline references. Reads were removed for weak V/J assignments (E-value above 1e-6), missing CDR3, stop codons, out-of-frame junctions, or ambiguous translated residues. A V3J clonotype was defined by an identical inferred V gene, J gene, and CDR3 amino acid sequence. To compute the percentage overlap between repertoires, the number of shared unique clonotypes was divided by the size of the smaller repertoire. Repertoire richness was assessed with RTK rarefaction, the Chao1 estimator, and Recon v2.1 estimates of unobserved clonotypes. Generation probabilities for all TCRbeta clonotypes obtained by the gDNA method from a few donors were computed using OLGA. Here the immuneACCESS table is served through TCRdb, limited to in-frame sequences with V and J called. Missing clones are a known gap in these copies; in checked studies unresolved V genes cover under half, and the rest lacks a known reason. Clone size and V and J calls were adopted from that table, with D and trimming inferred from the DNA. A total of some 980,000 clones appear in this sample, more than 75% of them only once. The ten most abundant clones make up over 1.3% of the sample.

The CDR3 measures 15 amino acids from cysteine to phenylalanine. The CDR3 DNA has 45 bases and is translated from base 1. The germline V gene specifies SNHLY as CDR1 and FYNNEI as CDR2. V is trimmed back by 3 bases and J by 14 bases, and the junction contains 10 bases that no gene match accounts for. The sequence derives from a man aged 18-30 years in good health. The chain is made from TRBV2 and TRBJ1-6, and 10 bases in between align with TRBD1. The sample taken for sequencing was memory CD4+ T cells sorted from blood. What the cell subset or site label conveys for this sample: CD45RA-negative fraction. The CDR3 in this case is CASSDRTGGVTSLHF. In nucleotides, the sequence is TGTGCCAGCAGTGATCGGACAGGGGGGGTGACATCCCTCCACTTT.